This TCR beta chain appears in the sequencing data of a study of CD8+ T cells in alopecia areata. The study's findings and limits: Against the mouse data, patients shared TCRs less clearly, possibly for HLA reasons.

Comments on this clone: Its target is unknown.

RNA extraction was followed by reverse transcription into cDNA, which acted as the sequencing template. Profiling relied on immunoSEQ multiplex PCR, and the TCRdb table lists in-frame clones only, not all of them. The sample consists of 110,000 to 150,000 clones, roughly 50% of them appearing once. PBMCs provided sorted CD4+ and CD8+ T cells. Trimming took 2 bases from V and 12 from J; bases not matched to a gene: 14. This CDR3 is built from 15 residues. The germline gives CDR1 SGHRS, CDR2 YFSETQ. Sequenced material: CD4+ T cells sorted from blood, taken at week 0. The sequence was collected from a human donor with alopecia areata. V and J are TRBV5-1 and TRBJ1-2; 9 bases map to TRBD1. Here the CDR3 DNA reads TGCGCCAGCAGCTTCGATGGGACAGGGAAATCTCAGGACACCTTC. Amino acid sequence: CASSFDGTGKSQDTF. Filled out from reference TRBV5-1 and TRBJ1-2, the complete variable domain reads KAGVTQTPRYLIKTRGQQVTLSCSPISGHRSVSWYQQTPGQGLQFLFEYFSETQRNKGNFPGRFSGRQFSNSRSEMNVSTLELGDSALYLCASSFDGTGKSQDTFGSGTRLTVV.